The 21 T cell receptor beta chains reported below all come from one sample, sequenced in a study of cytomegalovirus exposure and HLA in healthy donors. 13 Jbeta primers and 60 Vbeta primers were used for the PCR. Sequenced by immunoSEQ multiplex PCR; TCRdb stores in-frame clones only, minus some. The profile shows roughly 190,000 clones, around four fifths of them singletons. What was sequenced was PBMCs. The receptors come from a female donor in good health and CMV-seronegative.

Only one count was recorded for this clone. This sequence joins TRBV9 and TRBJ2-1, with D tentatively TRBD2 (7 bases). V lost 0 bases and J lost 0, with 19 bases in between. CDR3 length: 19 residues. Germline CDR1 SGDLS, CDR2 YYNGEE. CDR3 nucleotides: TGTGCCAGCAGCGTAGGTGTTCCAGGGAGGGGGGGCTCCTACAATGAGCAGTTCTTC. Residues: CASSVGVPGRGGSYNEQFF.

The chain carries TRBV19 and TRBJ1-3, with D maybe TRBD1 (6 bases). Germline lookup yields CDR1 LNHDA and CDR2 SQIVND (reference sequence). Trimming took off 4 bases at V and 0 bases at J, with 13 bases between the two ends. This CDR3 is 16 amino acids long. The CDR3 nucleotides are TGTGCCAGTAGTAAATTCGGACAGACCTCTGGAAACACCATATATTTT. Its translation is CASSKFGQTSGNTIYF.

V and J are TRBV5-1 and TRBJ2-1; tentative D call: TRBD2 (6 bases). V was shortened by 4 bases and J by 0 bases, with 11 bases between the two germline ends. CDR1 and CDR2 (germline): SGHRS, YFSETQ. CDR3 length equals 15 residues. CDR3 DNA sequence: TGCGCCAGCAGCGGCGGGACCACCTCCTACAATGAGCAGTTCTTC. Translated: CASSGGTTSYNEQFF.

The chain recombines TRBV6-1 with TRBJ1-3; D is perhaps TRBD1 (5 bases). Germline CDR1 and CDR2: MNHNS and SASEGT. The V gene lost 1 base and the J gene lost 4 bases, with 11 bases spanning the gap. The length of the CDR3 is 15 residues. CDR3 bases: TGTGCCAGCAGTGAAGTCGGAGGGGTGGGAAACACCATATATTTT. As protein: CASSEVGGVGNTIYF.

The CDR3: CASSISGGTGRTEAFF. CDR3 bases: TGTGCCAGTAGTATATCAGGGGGGACAGGGCGCACTGAAGCTTTCTTT. The rearrangement links TRBV19 to TRBJ1-1; 9 bases match TRBD1. The V gene end was trimmed by 2 bases and the J gene end by 4 bases; junction bases not matched to a gene: 8. There are 16 residues in the CDR3. Germline V gene sequence: CDR1 LNHDA, CDR2 SQIVND (reference sequence).

The chain joins TRBV11-2 to TRBJ1-6, with 8 bases that match TRBD1. The germline V gene encodes CDR1 SGHAT and CDR2 FQNNGV. Trimming cost V 3 bases and J 8 bases; bases outside gene matches: 9. The CDR3 contains 16 residues. CDR3 nucleotide sequence: TGTGCCAGCAGCTTGAGGTGGGGGACAGGTGATTCACCCCTCCACTTT. The encoded protein is CASSLRWGTGDSPLHF.

The rearrangement links TRBV30 to TRBJ1-4; 7 nucleotides align to TRBD1. The CDR3 has 15 amino acids. Germline CDR1 reads GTSNPN; CDR2 reads SVGIG (reference sequence). With V trimmed by 2 bases and J by 7 bases, 10 bases remained unmatched. The CDR3 loop reads CAWSRKDRRGEKLFF. CDR3 DNA: TGTGCCTGGAGTCGGAAGGACAGGAGGGGTGAAAAACTGTTTTTT.

The chain recombines TRBV4-3 with TRBJ1-2, with D maybe TRBD1 (5 bases). The germline CDR1 and CDR2 sequences are LGHNA and YSLEER. The CDR3 covers 15 residues. Trimming cost V 4 bases and J 2 bases, with 14 bases left between them. Written as DNA, the CDR3 is TGCGCCAGCAGCCCGAGCGGGGGAGGGAACTATGGCTACACCTTC. It encodes CASSPSGGGNYGYTF.

This rearrangement joins TRBV27 to TRBJ2-7, with a possible D match to TRBD1 (5 bases). In germline, CDR1 is MNHEY, CDR2 SMNVEV (reference sequence). Trimming removed 6 bases at V and 3 bases at J, with 15 bases between. The CDR3 extends over 14 amino acids. Written as DNA, the CDR3 is TGTGCCAGCAGCCTCAGGGCCCAGGACTACGAGCAGTACTTC. It encodes CASSLRAQDYEQYF.

The V and J genes are TRBV6-1 and TRBJ2-1; TRBD1 matches 11 bases. With 3 bases clipped from V and 10 bases from J, the junction kept 8 bases outside the gene matches. Germline loops: CDR1 MNHNS, CDR2 SASEGT. This CDR3 comprises 15 residues. For the CDR3, the DNA is TGTGCCAGCAGTGACCGGGACAGGGGGAGTGGCGAGCAGTTCTTC. Amino acids: CASSDRDRGSGEQFF.

The chain links TRBV10-2 to TRBJ1-5; D not resolved. The CDR3 has 14 amino acids. Trimming took off 1 base at V and 4 bases at J, with 8 bases between the two ends. From germline, CDR1 is WSHSY and CDR2 SAAADI. The CDR3 sequence: CASSEWRLNQPQHF. For the CDR3, the DNA is TGCGCCAGCAGTGAGTGGCGGCTAAATCAGCCCCAGCATTTT.

This chain uses TRBV27 with TRBJ2-7; D is unclear. Trimming removed 2 bases at V and 5 bases at J, with 10 bases between. The CDR3 has 13 amino acids. Germline CDR1 is MNHEY and CDR2 is SMNVEV (reference sequence). The CDR3 DNA reads TGTGCCAGCAGTTTACAAACAATGAACGAGCAGTACTTC. Its protein product is CASSLQTMNEQYF.

V usage is TRBV19 and J usage is TRBJ2-3; 9 bases match TRBD2. The germline V gene encodes CDR1 LNHDA and CDR2 SQIVND (reference sequence). Losses at the gene ends were 5 bases for V and 2 bases for J; bases not matched to a gene: 8. The CDR3 has 16 residues. Written as DNA, the CDR3 is TGTGCCAGTAGTCTGTGGACTAGCGCCATCACAGATACGCAGTATTTT. It is translated as CASSLWTSAITDTQYF.

V is TRBV15 and J is TRBJ2-7, with 7 nucleotides matching TRBD1. The CDR3 sequence is 14 residues long. Germline values: CDR1 LNHNV, CDR2 YYDKDF (reference sequence). Trimming at V came to 1 base and at J to 5 bases, leaving 5 bases not matched to a gene. CDR3 loop: CATSRGKGAHEQYF. As DNA, the CDR3 is TGTGCCACCAGCAGAGGAAAGGGGGCCCACGAGCAGTACTTC.

The gene calls are TRBV10-3 and TRBJ2-7, with TRBD2 identical over 14 bases. The CDR3 length is 16 residues. The germline V gene has CDR1 ENHRY and CDR2 SYGVKD. Unmatched junction bases numbered 6, after V lost 3 bases and J lost 5 bases. The CDR3 DNA reads TGTGCCATCAGTGATAACGGACTAGCGGGAGGAAACGAGCAGTACTTC. Encoded protein: CAISDNGLAGGNEQYF.

This clone appeared a single time. The chain employs TRBV5-5 and TRBJ2-5; 7 positions match TRBD1. Germline CDR1 and CDR2: SGHKS and YYEKEE (reference sequence). Unmatched junction bases numbered 6, after V lost 4 bases and J lost 3 bases. The CDR3 is 14 residues long. CDR3 nucleotide sequence: TGTGCCAGCAGCCCCCACGGGACAGAAGAGACCCAGTACTTC. This sequence encodes CASSPHGTEETQYF.

The chain recombines TRBV5-4 with TRBJ2-5; TRBD2 aligns across 13 bases. The DNA end is a closer match to TRBJ2-7, so the J assignment may be wrong. Looked up from germline, CDR1 is SGHNT and CDR2 is YYREEE (reference sequence). This CDR3 is built from 14 residues. The CDR3 here is CASSSRLAGGEQYF. The CDR3 nucleotides read TGTGCCAGCAGCTCGAGACTAGCGGGAGGCGAGCAGTACTTC.

This clone was seen a handful of times. The chain combines TRBV2 with TRBJ1-2; perhaps TRBD1 as D (6 bases). V lost 1 base to trimming and J lost 4 bases, with 13 bases between them. The germline CDR1 and CDR2 sequences are SNHLY and FYNNEI. The CDR3 contains 15 residues. The CDR3, as DNA: TGTGCCAGCAGTGAAGTAGGGGGGGGATTCTATGGCTACACCTTC. As protein: CASSEVGGGFYGYTF.

V and J are TRBV7-3 and TRBJ2-1, with TRBD2 identical over 14 bases. J was trimmed by 10 bases and V by 5 bases; bases with no gene match: 4. Germline V gene data show CDR1 as SGHTA and CDR2 as FQGTGA. The length of the CDR3 is 14 residues. CDR3 in DNA: TGTGCCAGCAGCATCCGGACTAGCGGGGGGGAGCAGTTCTTC. As protein: CASSIRTSGGEQFF.

V and J are TRBV10-3 and TRBJ1-1, with D maybe TRBD1 (6 bases). This CDR3 region has 14 residues. Germline values: CDR1 ENHRY, CDR2 SYGVKD. Trimming took 5 bases from V and 4 from J, leaving 14 bases between them. The CDR3 nucleotides read TGTGCCATCAGTCCACAGGGACCGTCCACTGAAGCTTTCTTT. It translates to CAISPQGPSTEAFF.

The chain combines TRBV2 with TRBJ2-7, with a tentative D call TRBD1 (6 bases). V gave up 5 bases and J gave up 7 bases, with 9 bases separating them. Germline V lookup: CDR1 SNHLY, CDR2 FYNNEI. The CDR3 consists of 11 residues. The chain's CDR3 is CASSSDREQYF. CDR3 nucleotides: TGTGCCAGCAGTAGTGACAGGGAGCAGTACTTC.